One sample yielded the 21 T cell receptor beta chains listed below, sequenced in a study of blood T cell repertoires in COVID-19. Clones were read by immunoSEQ multiplex PCR, and TCRdb kept only the in-frame ones, dropping some. The sample lists about 130,000 clones; about 79% were seen once. Material: peripheral blood. All receptors derive from a woman between 45 and 65 years old with acute or convalescent COVID-19.

The V and J genes are TRBV7-9 and TRBJ2-7, with D tentatively TRBD1 (6 bases). Germline V lookup: CDR1 SEHNR, CDR2 FQNEAQ (reference sequence). This CDR3 has 17 amino acids. Trimming cost V 4 bases and J 0 bases, with 19 bases left between them. The CDR3 protein is CASSSNLGQYPSYEQYF. The DNA for the CDR3 is TGTGCCAGCAGCTCTAACTTAGGACAGTACCCCTCCTACGAGCAGTACTTC.

As for this clone: Other DNA sequences within the sample encode an identical CDR3. J is TRBJ1-5 and V is TRBV10-3; D may be TRBD1 (6 bases). Germline lookup yields CDR1 ENHRY and CDR2 SYGVKD. This CDR3 is built from 14 residues. Trimming stripped 4 bases from V and 1 base from J, with 8 bases between. CDR3 amino acids: CAISGTGSNQPQHF. The CDR3 region has the DNA TGTGCCATCAGTGGAACAGGGAGCAATCAGCCCCAGCATTTT.

The chain recombines TRBV6-4 with TRBJ2-1; 8 nucleotides agree with TRBD2. The V gene end was trimmed by 0 bases and the J gene end by 12 bases; junction bases not matched to a gene: 4. The germline CDR1 and CDR2 sequences are MRHNA and SNTAGT. The CDR3 length is 13 residues. For the CDR3, the DNA is TGTGCCAGCAGTGACTCTGAACGGGGGGGGCAGTTCTTC. The encoded protein is CASSDSERGGQFF.

The count of this clone is one. Other nucleotide sequences from this sample produce the same CDR3. The chain carries TRBV2 and TRBJ1-6; D perhaps matches TRBD1 (6 bases). The CDR3 has 13 amino acids. Germline lookup yields CDR1 SNHLY and CDR2 FYNNEI. Trimming shortened V by 3 bases and J by 9 bases, and 9 bases separated the two germline ends. CDR3 region: CASSDRGSSPLHF. The CDR3 region has the DNA TGTGCCAGCAGTGACAGGGGTAGTTCACCCCTCCACTTT. The variable domain in full, completed from reference TRBV2 and TRBJ1-6, reads EPEVTQTPSHQVTQMGQEVILRCVPISNHLYFYWYRQILGQKVEFLVSFYNNEISEKSEIFDDQFSVERPDGSNFTLKIRSTKLEDSAMYFCASSDRGSSPLHFGNGTRLTVT.

V gene TRBV10-3 combines with J gene TRBJ1-5; D is unclear. The length of the CDR3 is 15 residues. Germline CDR1 and CDR2: ENHRY and SYGVKD. The V and J ends lost 0 bases and 2 bases respectively, with 8 bases between them. This CDR3 reads CAISESGSGNQPQHF. The CDR3 DNA reads as TGTGCCATCAGTGAGTCTGGAAGCGGCAATCAGCCCCAGCATTTT.

The gene calls are TRBV10-3 and TRBJ1-1; TRBD1 might be the D (5 bases). V gave up 4 bases and J gave up 7 bases, with 16 bases separating them. CDR3 length: 14 residues. Germline V gene lookup returns CDR1 ENHRY and CDR2 SYGVKD. The CDR3 sequence: CAISARQGDGEAFF. CDR3 in DNA: TGTGCCATCAGTGCACGGCAGGGCGATGGTGAAGCTTTCTTT.

The rearrangement joins TRBV11-2 to TRBJ2-2, with D perhaps TRBD1 (5 bases). Germline CDR1 and CDR2: SGHAT and FQNNGV. V lost 0 bases and J 4 bases, leaving 9 bases between the germline ends. The CDR3 is 15 residues long. CDR3 protein: CASSLDRVATGELFF. Written as DNA, the CDR3 is TGTGCCAGCAGCTTAGACAGGGTTGCCACCGGGGAGCTGTTTTTT.

The gene calls are TRBV11-2 and TRBJ2-1; 7 bases fit TRBD1. The germline V gene has CDR1 SGHAT and CDR2 FQNNGV. With V trimmed by 6 bases and J by 9 bases, 8 bases remained unmatched. The CDR3 runs to 13 residues. The CDR3 region has the DNA TGTGCCAGCAGTTTTGACAGGGCGGTTGAGCAGTTCTTC. Amino acids: CASSFDRAVEQFF.

The genes are TRBV10-3 and TRBJ2-3; 9 nucleotides match TRBD1. The CDR3 has 16 amino acids. Germline CDR1 and CDR2: ENHRY and SYGVKD. V shed 8 bases and J 4 bases; nucleotides not matched to a gene: 13. The CDR3 DNA follows: TGTGCCATCGGCGACTCCCAGACAGGGGGAGCAGATACGCAGTATTTT. Translating gives CAIGDSQTGGADTQYF.

The chain uses TRBV5-1 and TRBJ1-1; D perhaps matches TRBD1 (6 bases). CDR1 is SGHRS and CDR2 is YFSETQ in the germline V gene. V lost 0 bases and J 1 base, leaving 10 bases between the germline ends. The CDR3 is made up of 15 amino acids. CDR3 in DNA: TGCGCCAGCAGCTTGGCCTTGGGACAGAACACTGAAGCTTTCTTT. This codes for CASSLALGQNTEAFF. Together with reference TRBV5-1 and TRBJ1-1, the CDR3 gives the full variable domain: KAGVTQTPRYLIKTRGQQVTLSCSPISGHRSVSWYQQTPGQGLQFLFEYFSETQRNKGNFPGRFSGRQFSNSRSEMNVSTLELGDSALYLCASSLALGQNTEAFFGQGTRLTVV.

V gene TRBV14 combines with J gene TRBJ2-1; 11 bases match TRBD1. The CDR3 extends over 15 amino acids. With V trimmed by 5 bases and J by 10 bases, 10 bases remained unmatched. The germline V gene encodes CDR1 SGHDN and CDR2 FVKESK. The CDR3 sequence: CASSDRDRGAQEQFF. The CDR3 DNA reads as TGTGCCAGCAGCGACCGGGACAGGGGGGCTCAAGAGCAGTTCTTC.

This chain connects TRBV12-3 or TRBV12-4 to TRBJ2-7; no firm D call. The germline V and J ends were trimmed by 6 bases and 3 bases, with 12 bases remaining between them. The CDR3 covers 13 residues. The CDR3 loop is CASSPTEDYEQYF. The CDR3 bases are TGTGCCAGCAGCCCAACTGAAGACTACGAGCAGTACTTC.

This clone was counted once. The J gene is TRBJ1-6, the V gene TRBV19; 9 nucleotides match TRBD1. The CDR3 spans 16 residues. The V gene end was trimmed by 4 bases and the J gene end by 6 bases; junction bases not matched to a gene: 7. CDR1 LNHDA and CDR2 SQIVND come from the germline V gene (reference sequence). CDR3 region: CASSTPRTGVNSPLHF. The CDR3 DNA sequence: TGTGCCAGTAGTACCCCCCGGACAGGGGTTAATTCACCCCTCCACTTT.

The chain links TRBV5-1 to TRBJ2-1; TRBD2 aligns across 10 bases. CDR3 length equals 15 residues. The trim removed 5 bases at V and 8 bases at J, leaving 10 bases unmatched. Germline V lookup: CDR1 SGHRS, CDR2 YFSETQ. The CDR3 sequence: CASRYRTSGWDEQFF. The CDR3 DNA reads TGCGCCAGCAGATACAGGACTAGCGGATGGGATGAGCAGTTCTTC.

This clone was counted a few times. J is TRBJ2-2 and V is TRBV9; TRBD1 aligns across 7 bases. The V segment lost 0 bases and the J segment 6 bases; nucleotides outside the gene matches: 5. Germline V gene data show CDR1 as SGDLS and CDR2 as YYNGEE. This CDR3 has 15 amino acids. CDR3 sequence reads: CASSVEGALAGELFF. CDR3 in DNA: TGTGCCAGCAGCGTAGAGGGGGCGCTTGCCGGGGAGCTGTTTTTT.

This chain links TRBV11-3 with TRBJ2-1, with D possibly TRBD2 on 5 matching bases. The CDR3 consists of 15 residues. CDR1 and CDR2 (germline): SGHNT, YENEEA. V was clipped by 5 bases and J by 8 bases, with 19 bases between them. In DNA, the CDR3 is TGTGCCAGCAGCCCGTCCTTCGGTGCGGGCGATGAGCAGTTCTTC. This translates into CASSPSFGAGDEQFF. The full variable domain, in which reference TRBV11-3 and TRBJ2-1 provide the parts outside the CDR3, is EAGVVQSPRYKIIEKKQPVAFWCNPISGHNTLYWYLQNLGQGPELLIRYENEEAVDDSQLPKDRFSAERLKGVDSTLKIQPAELGDSAVYLCASSPSFGAGDEQFFGPGTRLTVL.

This clone was observed a single time. This chain joins TRBV18 and TRBJ1-1; D perhaps matches TRBD1 (5 bases). V dropped 2 bases and J dropped 1 base, with 8 bases sitting between them. Per the germline V gene, CDR1 is KGHSH and CDR2 is LQKENI. The CDR3 length is 14 residues. CDR3 nucleotides: TGTGCCAGCTCACCAGTGACAGAGAACACTGAAGCTTTCTTT. This gives the protein CASSPVTENTEAFF.

This clone is a singleton in its sample. The V and J genes are TRBV4-2 and TRBJ1-6; 9 bases map to TRBD1. V lost 3 bases to trimming and J lost 5 bases; unmatched junction nucleotides: 2. The CDR3 is 15 residues long. Germline V lookup: CDR1 LGHNA, CDR2 YNFKEQ. The CDR3 bases are TGTGCCAGCAGCCACCGGGACAGGGATAATTCACCCCTCCACTTT. Encoded protein: CASSHRDRDNSPLHF.

This chain joins TRBV6-1 and TRBJ1-5, with 7 nucleotides matching TRBD1. In germline, CDR1 is MNHNS, CDR2 SASEGT. V lost 2 bases and J lost 0; bases outside the gene matches: 4. The CDR3 is 16 residues long. The CDR3: CASSEPTGASNQPQHF. Here the CDR3 DNA reads TGTGCCAGCAGTGAACCAACAGGGGCTAGCAATCAGCCCCAGCATTTT.

This chain connects TRBV6-5 to TRBJ1-1, with 9 bases aligning to TRBD1. The germline V gene encodes CDR1 MNHEY and CDR2 SVGAGI. The CDR3 length is 13 residues. Germline trimming cut 7 bases from V and 6 bases from J; bases unmatched to any gene: 6. In DNA, the CDR3 is TGTGCCAGCACCAGGGGACAGGGCCCTGAAGCTTTCTTT. This encodes CASTRGQGPEAFF.

The chain joins TRBV7-9 to TRBJ2-7; possibly TRBD2 for D (5 bases). V lost 0 bases, J lost 2 bases, and 14 bases lay in between. Germline V gene sequence: CDR1 SEHNR, CDR2 FQNEAQ (reference sequence). The CDR3 loop spans 16 amino acids. CDR3 protein: CASSLALSGMAYEQYF. The DNA for the CDR3 is TGTGCCAGCAGCTTAGCGCTCTCCGGGATGGCCTACGAGCAGTACTTC.